The TCR beta chain described here comes from a study of T cells in Graves' hyperthyroidism and ophthalmopathy. General study findings and limits: Most thyroid-expanded clonotypes above 0.001 were also found in blood. The model anticipated ophthalmopathy a median about 7.1 months pre-onset.

Exclusions: uncontrolled infection, other autoimmune disease, pregnancy, lactation. This clonotype was counted between two and nine times. Its specificity is unknown. This CDR3 has 16 residues. Germline-derived CDR1 and CDR2 are MNHEY and SVGAGI. V was cut by 4 bases and J by 6 bases, with 18 bases left in between. TCR beta CDR3 sequences were amplified from RNA transcripts. Carried out on the TCR CDR3, a first-round RT-PCR used the HTBI primer set. From the multiplex PCR reads, TCRdb called clonotypes with MiXCR, one entry per CDR3 protein. The data show some 250,000 distinct CDR3 sequences, about 16% seen once.

The chain uses TRBV6-5 and TRBJ2-2, with unresolved D. The source is a woman in her forties or fifties with Graves' hyperthyroidism that later progressed to Graves' ophthalmopathy. What was sequenced was blood. The CDR3 DNA sequence: TGTGCCAGCAGTTCCCGGACGAGGAGCGAGGCCGGGGAGCTGTTTTTT. Its translation: CASSSRTRSEAGELFF.